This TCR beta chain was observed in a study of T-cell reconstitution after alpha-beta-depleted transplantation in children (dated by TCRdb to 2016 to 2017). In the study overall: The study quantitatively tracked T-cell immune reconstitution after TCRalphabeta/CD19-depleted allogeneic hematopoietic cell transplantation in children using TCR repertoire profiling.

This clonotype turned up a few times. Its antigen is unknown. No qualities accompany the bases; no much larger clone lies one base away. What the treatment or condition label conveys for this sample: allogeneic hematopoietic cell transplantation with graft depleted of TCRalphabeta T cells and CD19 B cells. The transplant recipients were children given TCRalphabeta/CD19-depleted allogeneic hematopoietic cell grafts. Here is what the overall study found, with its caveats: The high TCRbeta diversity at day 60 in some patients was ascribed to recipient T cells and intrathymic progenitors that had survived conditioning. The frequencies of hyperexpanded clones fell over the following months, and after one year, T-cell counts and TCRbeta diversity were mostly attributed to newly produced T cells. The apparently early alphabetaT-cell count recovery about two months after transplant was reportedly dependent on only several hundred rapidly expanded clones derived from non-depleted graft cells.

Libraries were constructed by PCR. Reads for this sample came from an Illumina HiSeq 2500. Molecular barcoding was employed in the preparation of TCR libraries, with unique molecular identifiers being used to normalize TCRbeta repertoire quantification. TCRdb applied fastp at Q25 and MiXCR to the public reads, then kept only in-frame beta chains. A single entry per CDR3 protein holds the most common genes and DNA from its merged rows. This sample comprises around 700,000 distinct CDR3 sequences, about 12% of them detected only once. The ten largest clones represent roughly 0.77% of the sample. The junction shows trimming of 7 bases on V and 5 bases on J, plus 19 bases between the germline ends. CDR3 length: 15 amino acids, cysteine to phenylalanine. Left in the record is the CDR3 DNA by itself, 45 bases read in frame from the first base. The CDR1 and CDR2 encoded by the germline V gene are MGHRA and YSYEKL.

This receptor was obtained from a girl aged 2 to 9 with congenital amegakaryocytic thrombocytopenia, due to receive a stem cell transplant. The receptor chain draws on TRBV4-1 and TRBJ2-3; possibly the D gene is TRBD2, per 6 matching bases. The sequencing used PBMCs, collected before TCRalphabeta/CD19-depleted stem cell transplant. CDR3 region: CASTLGPPGRDTQYF. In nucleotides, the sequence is TGCGCCAGCACTCTCGGACCCCCCGGGAGAGATACGCAGTATTTT.